What follows describes a single TCR beta chain. Its antigen is unknown. The sample is drawn from a study of blood T cells in healthy people across ages. For the second PCR, which ran for roughly 6 to 12 cycles, a sample-barcoded 5' primer and a J-beta primer mix were used. Unique molecular identifiers of 12 random nucleotides labeled each cDNA. TCRdb re-derived calls from the 5' RACE reads in MiXCR, one entry per CDR3 protein. Among 1.5 million to 2 million distinct CDR3 sequences listed, 25% to 30% were seen once. General study findings and limits: Long-lived donors exceeded aged donors in naive CD4+ cells and diversity. Older age coincided with a roughly linear decline in TCR beta diversity per million T cells.

PBMCs, at least 6 million per sample, were isolated. This CDR3 has 13 amino acids. Trimming stripped 6 bases from V and 7 bases from J, with 14 bases between. Germline V gene sequence: CDR1 SGDLS, CDR2 YYNGEE. This sequence joins TRBV9 and TRBJ2-1; a possible D gene is TRBD2 (6 bases). Sequenced: blood. This TCR came from a woman in her twenties or thirties in good health. CDR3 residues: CASTGAGRNEQFF. Here the CDR3 DNA reads TGTGCCAGCACTGGGGCAGGGAGGAATGAGCAGTTCTTC.